This T cell receptor beta chain originates from a study of blood T cell repertoires in COVID-19. Study background: Sites across the United States, Italy and Spain contributed samples from acute and convalescent COVID-19.

Sequencing was performed with immunoSEQ multiplex PCR; in TCRdb, only in-frame clones are kept and a portion is missing. The data hold about 250,000 clones, with more than 70% observed a single time. Looked up from germline, CDR1 is MNHEY and CDR2 is SVGAGI. Trimming removed 11 bases from V and 5 bases from J; junction bases left unmatched: 4. This CDR3 spans 14 amino acids. Sequencing used peripheral blood. The gene calls are TRBV6-5 and TRBJ2-3, with 16 nucleotides matching TRBD2. This clonotype was obtained from a man older than 75 with acute or convalescent COVID-19. CDR3 sequence (DNA): TGTGCCGGGACTAGCGGGGGGGCAGGAGATACGCAGTATTTT. Protein sequence: CAGTSGGAGDTQYF.